These 2 T cell receptor beta chains share one sample of origin, sequenced in a study of T cells in Graves' hyperthyroidism and ophthalmopathy. Template material for amplifying TCR beta CDR3 regions consisted of RNA transcripts. HTBI primers were used for first-round RT-PCR of the TCR CDR3. Each CDR3 protein is one row after TCRdb ran MiXCR on the multiplex PCR reads. In the table there are 450,000 to 550,000 distinct CDR3 sequences, around 22% of which are singletons. The sample was blood. These receptor sequences come from a woman aged 25 to 39 with Graves' ophthalmopathy.

This clonotype was counted ten times or more. V and J are TRBV19 and TRBJ2-7, with D perhaps TRBD1 or TRBD2 (6 bases each). CDR1 LNHDA and CDR2 SQIVND come from the germline V gene (reference sequence). V lost 1 base and J lost 1, with 8 bases in between. The CDR3 is 14 amino acids. CDR3 coding DNA: TGTGCCAGTAGTATAGCGGGGGCATCCTACGAGCAGTACTTC. Encoded protein: CASSIAGASYEQYF. Looking up the rest from reference TRBV19 and TRBJ2-7 gives the full variable domain: DGGITQSPKYLFRKEGQNVTLSCEQNLNHDAMYWYRQDPGQGLRLIYYSQIVNDFQKGDIAEGYSVSREKKESFPLTVTSAQKNPTAFYLCASSIAGASYEQYFGPGTRLTVT.

A note on this clonotype: Germline and junction disagree at one end, which may indicate a read error. This CDR3 is CATSSDQFSGSTIYF. Here the CDR3 DNA reads TGTGCCACCAGCAGTGATCAGTTCTCTGGAAGCACCATATATTTT. The V and J genes are TRBV15 and TRBJ1-3; no clear D gene. In germline, CDR1 is LNHNV, CDR2 YYDKDF (reference sequence). CDR3 length: 15 amino acids.